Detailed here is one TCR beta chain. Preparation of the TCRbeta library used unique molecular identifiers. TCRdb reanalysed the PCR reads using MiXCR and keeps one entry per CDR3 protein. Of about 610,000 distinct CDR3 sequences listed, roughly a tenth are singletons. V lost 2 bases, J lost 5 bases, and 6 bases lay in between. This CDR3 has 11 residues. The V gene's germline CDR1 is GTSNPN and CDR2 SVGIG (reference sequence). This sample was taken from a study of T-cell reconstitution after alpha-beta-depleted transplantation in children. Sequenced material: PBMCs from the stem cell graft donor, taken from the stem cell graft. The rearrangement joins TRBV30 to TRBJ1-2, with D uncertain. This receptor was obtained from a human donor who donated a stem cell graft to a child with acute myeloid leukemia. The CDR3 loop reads CAWSPVYGYTF. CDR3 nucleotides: TGTGCCTGGAGTCCCGTATATGGCTACACCTTC.